These 17 T cell receptor beta chains were sequenced from one sample in a study of Ad26.COV2.S vaccination and SARS-CoV-2 variants. The treatment denotes: 19 received Ad26.COV2.S at low or high dose, single or two shots; 5 received placebo; per-sample allocation not given. Collection of the samples took place on day 63 after the first injection of vaccine or placebo. Produced via immunoSEQ multiplex PCR; TCRdb's table is partial and in-frame only. Among roughly 450,000 clones listed, 75% to 95% were seen once. The source was peripheral blood, collected in a trial of Ad26.COV2.S vaccine versus placebo. The receptor set was obtained from a person between 18 and 60 years old who received the Ad26.COV2.S COVID-19 vaccine or a placebo.

The gene calls are TRBV6-1 and TRBJ1-1, with D possibly matching TRBD1 (5 bases). Germline CDR1 MNHNS, CDR2 SASEGT. V was trimmed by 3 bases and J by 1 base, leaving 12 bases between them. The CDR3 has 15 residues. The DNA of the CDR3 is TGTGCCAGCAGTGACCGGGACCTTCCGAACACTGAAGCTTTCTTT. It encodes CASSDRDLPNTEAFF.

This rearrangement joins TRBV7-2 to TRBJ2-1, with 9 bases that match TRBD2. In germline, CDR1 is SGHTA, CDR2 FQGNSA. The CDR3 spans 18 residues. Trimming removed 2 bases from V and 7 bases from J; junction bases left unmatched: 15. CDR3 region: CASSLSPTGLASKNEQFF. The CDR3 DNA is TGTGCCAGCAGCTTATCCCCGACCGGACTAGCGAGCAAGAATGAGCAGTTCTTC.

The chain recombines TRBV12-3 or TRBV12-4 with TRBJ1-2; TRBD1 aligns across 8 bases. The CDR3 covers 13 residues. The V gene end was trimmed by 5 bases and the J gene end by 6 bases; junction bases not matched to a gene: 5. CDR3 in amino acids: CASSPGQVNGYTF. The DNA of the CDR3 is TGTGCCAGCAGTCCGGGACAGGTTAATGGCTACACCTTC.

The CDR3 loop reads CASSRIRDLDTQYF. Written as DNA, the CDR3 is TGTGCCAGCAGCCGGATCAGGGATTTAGATACGCAGTATTTT. V gene TRBV5-5 combines with J gene TRBJ2-3; a weak D match, TRBD1 (5 bases). V lost 4 bases to trimming and J lost 5 bases, with 14 bases between them. CDR1 and CDR2 (germline): SGHKS, YYEKEE (reference sequence). CDR3 length: 14 amino acids.

J is TRBJ1-2 and V is TRBV29-1, with D possibly TRBD1 on 6 matching bases. The CDR3 sequence is 15 residues long. CDR1 and CDR2 from the germline V gene are SQVTM and ANQGSEA. Trimming took 3 bases from V and 5 from J, leaving 19 bases between them. CDR3: CSVDIARGYFYGYTF. As DNA, the CDR3 is TGCAGCGTTGATATAGCCAGGGGATATTTTTATGGCTACACCTTC.

The chain combines TRBV6-2 or TRBV6-3 with TRBJ2-1; 10 nucleotides agree with TRBD2. J was trimmed by 7 bases and V by 5 bases; bases with no gene match: 5. The CDR3 has 14 amino acids. CDR1 and CDR2 (germline): MNHEY, SVGEGT. The CDR3 nucleotides are TGTGCCAGCAGTAGCGGGAGGGCCCGTAATGAGCAGTTCTTC. It translates to CASSSGRARNEQFF.

The rearrangement joins TRBV7-2 to TRBJ1-4, with 7 positions matching TRBD1. The length of the CDR3 is 14 residues. Losses at the gene ends were 3 bases for V and 7 bases for J; bases not matched to a gene: 5. Per the germline V gene, CDR1 is SGHTA and CDR2 is FQGNSA. DNA of the CDR3: TGTGCCAGCAGCTTGAGGGGGCAAGGTGAAAAACTGTTTTTT. It encodes CASSLRGQGEKLFF.

This clone was observed once. V gene TRBV7-9 combines with J gene TRBJ1-1; maybe TRBD1 (5 bases). Trimming cost V 5 bases and J 4 bases, with 11 bases left between them. The CDR3 length is 13 residues. In germline, CDR1 is SEHNR, CDR2 FQNEAQ (reference sequence). CDR3 sequence: CASSQQGPTEAFF. DNA for the CDR3: TGTGCCAGCAGCCAGCAGGGTCCCACTGAAGCTTTCTTT.

V and J are TRBV3-1 (or the pseudogene TRBV3-2) and TRBJ2-3; TRBD2 might be the D (5 bases). Trimming stripped 5 bases from V and 1 base from J, with 10 bases between. CDR3 size: 14 residues. Germline CDR1 and CDR2: LGHDT and YNNKEL (reference sequence). CDR3 in amino acids: CASSNLGGTDTQYF. CDR3 DNA sequence: TGTGCCAGCAGCAACCTGGGAGGCACAGATACGCAGTATTTT.

The chain carries TRBV4-3 and TRBJ2-1, with a weak D call TRBD1 (5 bases). This CDR3 region has 14 residues. From germline, CDR1 is LGHNA and CDR2 YSLEER. The V end was cut by 0 bases, the J end by 8 bases, with 11 bases between. The chain's CDR3 is CASSQDPTGHEQFF. The CDR3 bases are TGCGCCAGCAGCCAAGATCCCACAGGCCATGAGCAGTTCTTC.

The V and J genes are TRBV20-1 and TRBJ2-1; the D is unclear. The V and J ends lost 6 bases and 7 bases respectively, with 7 bases between them. The CDR3 length is 10 residues. CDR1 and CDR2 (germline): DFQATT, SNEGSKA (reference sequence). CDR3 sequence: CSARFNEQFF. The CDR3 nucleotides are TGCAGTGCCCGGTTTAATGAGCAGTTCTTC.

The chain carries TRBV19 and TRBJ1-5; D perhaps matches TRBD1 (6 bases). The V gene lost 6 bases and the J gene lost 1 base, with 19 bases spanning the gap. CDR1 and CDR2 (germline): LNHDA, SQIVND (reference sequence). This CDR3 has 17 amino acids. CDR3 DNA: TGTGCCAGTAGCCCGGGACTGACAGGAAGGAGCAATCAGCCCCAGCATTTT. Its protein is CASSPGLTGRSNQPQHF.

The count of this clone is one. The V gene is TRBV30, the J gene TRBJ1-3; D not resolved. The CDR3 is 12 residues long. Germline CDR1 GTSNPN, CDR2 SVGIG (reference sequence). The V gene lost 5 bases and the J gene lost 0 bases, with 5 bases spanning the gap. CDR3 in DNA: TGTGCCTGGGGTCCCTCTGGAAACACCATATATTTT. Translation gives CAWGPSGNTIYF.

This rearrangement joins TRBV5-4 to TRBJ2-1; 10 bases fit TRBD2. The CDR3 covers 15 residues. Germline CDR1 is SGHNT and CDR2 is YYREEE (reference sequence). J was trimmed by 8 bases and V by 0 bases; bases with no gene match: 5. This CDR3 reads CASSLDSGRKDEQFF. The CDR3 DNA reads TGTGCCAGCAGCTTGGATAGCGGGAGGAAGGATGAGCAGTTCTTC.

The genes are TRBV18 and TRBJ2-3; 7 nucleotides match TRBD2. Trimming took 1 base from V and 0 from J; bases not matched to a gene: 7. The germline V gene encodes CDR1 KGHSH and CDR2 LQKENI. This CDR3 is 17 amino acids long. The CDR3 DNA is TGTGCCAGCTCACCACGCGCTGGGCGGGGGAGCACAGATACGCAGTATTTT. It codes for CASSPRAGRGSTDTQYF. Looking up the rest from reference TRBV18 and TRBJ2-3 gives the full variable domain: NAGVMQNPRHLVRRRGQEARLRCSPMKGHSHVYWYRQLPEEGLKFMVYLQKENIIDESGMPKERFSAEFPKEGPSILRIQQVVRGDSAAYFCASSPRAGRGSTDTQYFGPGTRLTVL.

V and J are TRBV5-1 and TRBJ2-7, with TRBD1 as a possible D gene (5 bases). Trimming pared 0 bases from V and 7 bases from J, leaving 14 bases between. The germline V gene has CDR1 SGHRS and CDR2 YFSETQ. The CDR3 has 14 residues. CDR3 loop: CASSLVSDSREQYF. In DNA, the CDR3 is TGCGCCAGCAGCTTGGTGAGCGACAGTCGGGAGCAGTACTTC.

V usage is TRBV18 and J usage is TRBJ1-2; D call uncertain. The CDR3 is 15 amino acids. Trimming pared 3 bases from V and 0 bases from J, leaving 11 bases between. In germline, CDR1 is KGHSH, CDR2 LQKENI. In nucleotides, the CDR3 is TGTGCCAGCTCACCCGCGCTCTCCCCTAACTATGGCTACACCTTC. It translates to CASSPALSPNYGYTF. Looking up the rest from reference TRBV18 and TRBJ1-2 gives the full variable domain: NAGVMQNPRHLVRRRGQEARLRCSPMKGHSHVYWYRQLPEEGLKFMVYLQKENIIDESGMPKERFSAEFPKEGPSILRIQQVVRGDSAAYFCASSPALSPNYGYTFGSGTRLTVV.